The next 25 T cell receptor beta chains were all read from a single sample in a study of OX40 agonist ivuxolimab in advanced cancers. The table came from immunoSEQ multiplex PCR; TCRdb's copy has only in-frame clones and leaves some out. This table has tens of thousands of clones, 82% appearing once. The source material was CD4+ or CD8+ T cells sorted from blood, sampled in a trial of the OX40 agonist ivuxolimab. The receptors here all came from an adult with an advanced solid tumor such as melanoma, head and neck, liver or kidney cancer.

This clone has just a few counts. The chain couples TRBV2 to TRBJ1-2; 10 nucleotides line up with TRBD1. V lost 3 bases to trimming and J lost 8 bases; unmatched junction nucleotides: 15. The CDR3 has 17 residues. Germline assignment: CDR1 SNHLY and CDR2 FYNNEI. The CDR3 region is CASSEIGTGVLSEGYTF. The DNA for the CDR3 is TGTGCCAGCAGTGAGATCGGGACAGGGGTTCTATCGGAGGGCTACACCTTC.

J is TRBJ1-5 and V is TRBV10-3; no firm D call. V was cut by 0 bases and J by 0 bases, with 18 bases left in between. This CDR3 contains 19 residues. CDR1 is ENHRY, CDR2 SYGVKD, per germline. The CDR3 region is CAISESTTIPFYSNQPQHF. CDR3 bases: TGTGCCATCAGTGAGTCGACCACGATTCCTTTCTATAGCAATCAGCCCCAGCATTTT.

The chain recombines TRBV5-5 with TRBJ2-7; the match to TRBD1 covers 8 bases. CDR1 is SGHKS, CDR2 YYEKEE, per germline (reference sequence). After removal of 5 bases from V and 4 bases from J, the junction contained 11 bases not matched to a gene. The CDR3 loop spans 15 amino acids. The CDR3 nucleotides are TGTGCCAGCAGTCGGAGACAGGGGCAGGGGTACGAGCAGTACGTC. Translating gives CASSRRQGQGYEQYV.

This clone was seen more than once but under ten times. V is TRBV28 and J is TRBJ2-7; D is unresolved. Germline V CDR1 and CDR2: MDHEN, SYDVKM. CDR3 length: 11 residues. Trimming removed 6 bases at V and 7 bases at J, with 10 bases between. The DNA for the CDR3 is TGTGCCAGCAGATTCGAGATGGAGCAGTACTTC. Protein product: CASRFEMEQYF. The full variable domain, in which reference TRBV28 and TRBJ2-7 provide the parts outside the CDR3, is DVKVTQSSRYLVKRTGEKVFLECVQDMDHENMFWYRQDPGLGLRLIYFSYDVKMKEKGDIPEGYSVSREKKERFSLILESASTNQTSMYLCASRFEMEQYFGPGTRLTVT.

The chain links TRBV28 to TRBJ1-4, with D perhaps matching TRBD1 (5 bases). The CDR3 extends over 14 amino acids. V was cut by 7 bases and J by 5 bases, with 14 bases left in between. CDR1 MDHEN and CDR2 SYDVKM come from the germline V gene. In DNA form, the CDR3 reads TGTGCCAGCACCCCGGGGGGGTCAAATGAAAAACTGTTTTTT. Its protein product is CASTPGGSNEKLFF.

This chain joins TRBV6-5 and TRBJ1-2, with D unclear. V lost 2 bases and J 2 bases, leaving 0 bases between the germline ends. Germline V gives CDR1 MNHEY, CDR2 SVGAGI. The CDR3 is made up of 11 amino acids. The CDR3, as DNA: TGTGCCAGCAGTTACAACTATGGCTACACCTTC. Translated: CASSYNYGYTF.

J is TRBJ1-2 and V is TRBV5-4, with TRBD1 as a possible D gene (5 bases). The CDR3 runs 18 residues. Trimming took off 3 bases at V and 4 bases at J, with 25 bases between the two ends. Germline V gene data show CDR1 as SGHNT and CDR2 as YYREEE (reference sequence). The CDR3 coding sequence is TGTGCCAGCAGCTCCCTCGGGGGGGATCAGAACCTCCGCTATGGCTACACCTTC. This gives the protein CASSSLGGDQNLRYGYTF.

The chain couples TRBV5-6 to TRBJ2-5, with 7 bases fitting TRBD1. The V gene end was trimmed by 5 bases and the J gene end by 5 bases; junction bases not matched to a gene: 12. The CDR3 totals 15 residues. Germline CDR1 reads SGHDT; CDR2 reads YYEEEE. The CDR3 loop reads CASRPKQGRWETQYF. As DNA, the CDR3 is TGTGCCAGCAGGCCGAAACAGGGGCGGTGGGAGACCCAGTACTTC.

The genes are TRBV14 and TRBJ2-1; D gene ambiguous. V was pared by 5 bases and J by 0 bases, with 5 bases between. The CDR3 loop spans 13 amino acids. Germline CDR1 SGHDN, CDR2 FVKESK. In DNA, the CDR3 is TGTGCCAGCAGCAGGTCCTCCTACAATGAGCAGTTCTTC. Its translation is CASSRSSYNEQFF.

This chain connects TRBV14 to TRBJ1-1; no firm D call. V lost 2 bases, J lost 3 bases, and 7 bases lay in between. This CDR3 is 13 amino acids long. The V gene's germline CDR1 is SGHDN and CDR2 FVKESK. The chain's CDR3 is CASSQNLYTEAFF. In DNA form, the CDR3 reads TGTGCCAGCAGCCAAAATTTATACACTGAAGCTTTCTTT.

The V gene is TRBV18, the J gene TRBJ1-2; no clear D. Between the trimmed V and J ends, which lost 4 bases and 2 bases, there was a span of 8 bases. Germline V gene data show CDR1 as KGHSH and CDR2 as LQKENI. This CDR3 comprises 13 residues. The CDR3 DNA reads as TGTGCCAGCTCACGAGACCCGAACTATGGCTACACCTTC. This codes for CASSRDPNYGYTF.

The rearrangement joins TRBV27 to TRBJ1-1, with D possibly being TRBD1 (6 bases). This CDR3 region has 18 residues. V gave up 5 bases and J gave up 0 bases, with 22 bases separating them. Germline-derived CDR1 and CDR2 are MNHEY and SMNVEV (reference sequence). In nucleotides, the CDR3 is TGTGCCAGCAGTACAAACAGGGATGGAGGTGACCTGAACACTGAAGCTTTCTTT. It encodes CASSTNRDGGDLNTEAFF.

The rearrangement joins TRBV5-4 to TRBJ2-3; no clear D. CDR3 length equals 12 residues. Germline V gene lookup returns CDR1 SGHNT and CDR2 YYREEE (reference sequence). V was shortened by 6 bases and J by 6 bases, with 11 bases between the two germline ends. CDR3 protein: CASTRVGDTQYF. The CDR3 DNA follows: TGTGCCAGCACCCGGGTGGGGGATACGCAGTATTTT.

CDR3 protein: CASSPPWGSGGAEQYF. Here the CDR3 DNA reads TGTGCCAGCTCGCCTCCTTGGGGCTCGGGGGGTGCGGAGCAGTACTTC. The V call is TRBV18, the J call TRBJ2-7; the match to TRBD2 covers 7 bases. The CDR3 consists of 16 residues. Germline V gene lookup returns CDR1 KGHSH and CDR2 LQKENI. The J segment lost 7 bases and the V segment lost 6 bases, leaving 18 bases of the junction unmatched.

The chain joins TRBV9 to TRBJ2-1, with D tentatively TRBD1 (5 bases). Germline-derived CDR1 and CDR2 are SGDLS and YYNGEE. Trimming cost V 4 bases and J 3 bases, with 14 bases left between them. The CDR3 sequence is 15 residues long. In nucleotides, the CDR3 is TGTGCCAGCAGCAAGGGGCTTGACGGCTACAATGAGCAGTTCTTC. The encoded protein is CASSKGLDGYNEQFF.

The chain has TRBV11-3 and TRBJ2-1, with unresolved D. The CDR3 sequence is 14 residues long. Germline V gives CDR1 SGHNT, CDR2 YENEEA. With 5 bases removed from V and 2 bases from J, the gap between germline ends came to 10 bases. The CDR3 here is CASSPGPAYNEQFF. The CDR3 DNA reads TGTGCCAGCAGCCCCGGGCCCGCCTACAATGAGCAGTTCTTC.

This clone was seen only once. The J gene is TRBJ2-3, the V gene TRBV18; no firm D call. CDR1 is KGHSH, CDR2 LQKENI, per germline. This CDR3 is built from 11 residues. With 2 bases removed from V and 6 bases from J, the gap between germline ends came to 3 bases. CDR3 in amino acids: CASSPMDTQYF. The CDR3 DNA reads as TGTGCCAGCTCACCAATGGATACGCAGTATTTT.

V and J are TRBV5-1 and TRBJ1-4; 9 positions agree with TRBD1. Germline assignment: CDR1 SGHRS and CDR2 YFSETQ. The junction had 8 bases not matched to a gene; V was cut back by 4 bases and J by 7 bases. CDR3 length equals 15 residues. The CDR3 nucleotides are TGCGCCAGCAGCCTGGGACAGGGATGGAGTGAAAAACTGTTTTTT. It encodes CASSLGQGWSEKLFF.

The table lists this clone with a few counts. The J gene is TRBJ2-7, the V gene TRBV7-9, with TRBD1 matching 8 bases. V was clipped by 3 bases and J by 9 bases; unmatched bases: 4. This CDR3 spans 12 amino acids. Per the germline V gene, CDR1 is SEHNR and CDR2 is FQNEAQ (reference sequence). The CDR3 is CASSLEGTGQYV. CDR3 bases: TGTGCCAGCAGCTTGGAAGGGACAGGGCAGTACGTC.

The V call is TRBV6-4, the J call TRBJ1-2, with no clear D. The CDR3 totals 12 residues. The germline gives CDR1 MRHNA, CDR2 SNTAGT. V dropped 2 bases and J dropped 6 bases, with 7 bases sitting between them. The CDR3, as DNA: TGTGCCAGCAGTGACCGGGTGGATGGCTACACCTTC. Encoded protein: CASSDRVDGYTF.

V is TRBV28 and J is TRBJ2-7; D remains ambiguous. The CDR3 runs 13 residues. Germline V lookup: CDR1 MDHEN, CDR2 SYDVKM. The V and J ends lost 3 bases and 3 bases respectively, with 9 bases between them. CDR3: CASSFTPGYEQYF. For the CDR3, the DNA is TGTGCCAGCAGTTTTACTCCCGGCTACGAGCAGTACTTC. Complete variable domain (other parts from reference TRBV28 and TRBJ2-7): DVKVTQSSRYLVKRTGEKVFLECVQDMDHENMFWYRQDPGLGLRLIYFSYDVKMKEKGDIPEGYSVSREKKERFSLILESASTNQTSMYLCASSFTPGYEQYFGPGTRLTVT.

The chain couples TRBV5-1 to TRBJ2-3; 13 bases fit TRBD2. Germline values: CDR1 SGHRS, CDR2 YFSETQ. The junction had 5 bases not matched to a gene; V was cut back by 3 bases and J by 4 bases. This CDR3 region has 16 residues. The CDR3 reads CASSSRTSGGSDTQYF. CDR3 in DNA: TGCGCCAGCAGCTCCCGGACTAGCGGGGGCTCAGATACGCAGTATTTT.

This chain links TRBV5-1 with TRBJ2-1, with D possibly being TRBD1 or TRBD2 (5 bases each). V dropped 0 bases and J dropped 2 bases, with 12 bases sitting between them. CDR1 is SGHRS and CDR2 is YFSETQ in the germline V gene. The CDR3 loop spans 16 amino acids. In DNA form, the CDR3 reads TGCGCCAGCAGCTTGGTTGGGGGAAGCACCTACAATGAGCAGTTCTTC. Translation gives CASSLVGGSTYNEQFF.

The chain combines TRBV19 with TRBJ1-2, with no clear D. The CDR3 contains 14 residues. Germline CDR1 LNHDA, CDR2 SQIVND (reference sequence). The V gene lost 7 bases and the J gene lost 1 base, with 13 bases spanning the gap. The CDR3 spells CASTHSNDNYGYTF. CDR3 sequence (DNA): TGTGCCAGTACCCATAGCAACGATAACTATGGCTACACCTTC.

This chain links TRBV7-2 with TRBJ2-5, with D perhaps TRBD1 (5 bases). The length of the CDR3 is 13 residues. The V end was cut by 5 bases, the J end by 2 bases, with 9 bases between. The germline V gene has CDR1 SGHTA and CDR2 FQGNSA. The CDR3 region has the DNA TGTGCCAGCAGCCAGGGAATTCAAGAGACCCAGTACTTC. Protein product: CASSQGIQETQYF.